Reported below is one T cell receptor beta chain. The antigen is not known. Between the trimmed V and J ends, which lost 3 bases and 4 bases, there was a span of 13 bases. The CDR3 extends over 14 amino acids. Germline V gene lookup returns CDR1 SGHTA and CDR2 FQGNSA. The data are from a study of cytomegalovirus exposure and HLA in healthy donors. Regarding the study as a whole: When a later analysis compared HLA-associated TCR beta chains with equally common others, the HLA-associated chains turned out to be more clonally expanded and to have lower generation probabilities.

The PCR contained 60 Vbeta and 13 Jbeta primers. Sequencing used immunoSEQ multiplex PCR; TCRdb keeps in-frame clones, though not all of them. The sample includes more than 80,000 clones, about four fifths of them seen just once. Sequencing was performed on PBMCs. This chain uses TRBV7-2 with TRBJ2-7, with D perhaps matching TRBD2 (5 bases). This clonotype was sampled from a female donor in good health and CMV-seropositive. Written as DNA, the CDR3 is TGTGCCAGCAGCTTTGCGGCAGCGGAATACGAGCAGTACTTC. It specifies CASSFAAAEYEQYF.